Presented here are 28 T cell receptor beta chains from one specimen sequenced in a study of cytomegalovirus exposure and HLA in healthy donors. The PCR contained 60 Vbeta and 13 Jbeta primers. Clones were read by immunoSEQ multiplex PCR, and TCRdb kept only the in-frame ones, dropping some. The table has 200,000 to 250,000 clones, over 60% seen once; the top ten hold roughly 2%. The sequencing sample was made of PBMCs. The origin of the receptors is a man aged 18 to 35 in good health and CMV-seronegative.

The chain links TRBV5-1 to TRBJ2-5, with 7 positions matching TRBD1. The J call is doubtful: the DNA matches TRBJ2-7 better. Germline V lookup: CDR1 SGHRS, CDR2 YFSETQ. The CDR3 is 14 amino acids. CDR3 protein: CASSASGTVYEQYF. The CDR3 DNA reads TGCGCCAGCAGCGCGTCGGGGACAGTCTACGAGCAGTACTTC.

This sequence joins TRBV5-1 and TRBJ1-2; perhaps TRBD1 as D (5 bases). This CDR3 contains 17 residues. The V end was cut by 4 bases, the J end by 1 base, with 20 bases between. Germline V gene data show CDR1 as SGHRS and CDR2 as YFSETQ. The CDR3 is CASSPGLSAGLNYGYTF. CDR3 coding DNA: TGCGCCAGCAGCCCGGGTCTTTCTGCAGGGCTTAACTATGGCTACACCTTC.

This clone came up once. The chain carries TRBV10-3 and TRBJ1-1; weak D call: TRBD1 (6 bases). The CDR3 totals 17 residues. Germline loops: CDR1 ENHRY, CDR2 SYGVKD. V lost 6 bases and J lost 5, with 25 bases in between. The CDR3 nucleotides are TGTGCCATCAGGGGCCTCCAACAGGGTCATGTGGGAACTGAAGCTTTCTTT. Its protein is CAIRGLQQGHVGTEAFF.

The chain employs TRBV7-9 and TRBJ2-7; 7 positions match TRBD2. In germline, CDR1 is SEHNR, CDR2 FQNEAQ (reference sequence). The V gene end was trimmed by 1 base and the J gene end by 1 base; junction bases not matched to a gene: 4. The CDR3 runs 15 residues. The CDR3 DNA reads TGTGCCAGCAGCTTAGGAGGGAGGGAGTCCTACGAGCAGTACTTC. Protein product: CASSLGGRESYEQYF.

The V gene is TRBV6-6, the J gene TRBJ2-2; D gene uncertain. This CDR3 comprises 14 residues. V was shortened by 0 bases and J by 4 bases, with 6 bases between the two germline ends. Germline CDR1 is MNHNY and CDR2 is SVGAGI (reference sequence). In DNA form, the CDR3 reads TGTGCCAGCAGTTACTCAGAGGTCACCGGGGAGCTGTTTTTT. Protein product: CASSYSEVTGELFF.

The chain has TRBV6-1 and TRBJ1-6; 7 positions agree with TRBD1. The CDR3 is made up of 15 amino acids. The junction had 6 bases not matched to a gene; V was cut back by 3 bases and J by 7 bases. CDR1 MNHNS and CDR2 SASEGT come from the germline V gene. In DNA, the CDR3 is TGTGCCAGCAGTGAGTTATTGACAGGGAATTCACCCCTCCACTTT. Its protein product is CASSELLTGNSPLHF.

V gene TRBV27 combines with J gene TRBJ2-1, with 9 positions matching TRBD1. V lost 6 bases to trimming and J lost 6 bases; unmatched junction nucleotides: 3. CDR3 size: 13 residues. The germline CDR1 and CDR2 sequences are MNHEY and SMNVEV (reference sequence). CDR3 loop: CASSRQGGNEQFF. DNA of the CDR3: TGTGCCAGCAGCAGACAGGGGGGCAATGAGCAGTTCTTC.

The chain has TRBV7-3 and TRBJ2-2; TRBD1 matches at 7 bases. Germline CDR1 and CDR2: SGHTA and FQGTGA. Trimming at V came to 1 base and at J to 4 bases, leaving 3 bases not matched to a gene. CDR3 length: 15 amino acids. The chain's CDR3 is CASSLRGGFTGELFF. The CDR3 region has the DNA TGTGCCAGCAGCTTAAGAGGGGGCTTCACCGGGGAGCTGTTTTTT.

The J gene is TRBJ2-3, the V gene TRBV14, with TRBD2 matching over 10 bases. The trim removed 1 base at V and 8 bases at J, leaving 12 bases unmatched. The CDR3 totals 17 residues. Germline V gives CDR1 SGHDN, CDR2 FVKESK. CDR3 sequence (DNA): TGTGCCAGCAGCCAAGTCCGGGGGCTAGCGGGGGCCGGTACGCAGTATTTT. Translation: CASSQVRGLAGAGTQYF.

V is TRBV18 and J is TRBJ1-1; 10 bases are shared with TRBD1. V shed 5 bases and J 1 base; nucleotides not matched to a gene: 10. The CDR3 extends over 17 amino acids. The germline CDR1 and CDR2 sequences are KGHSH and LQKENI. The CDR3: CASSSRDRGFGNTEAFF. CDR3 coding DNA: TGTGCCAGCTCATCCCGGGACAGGGGATTTGGGAACACTGAAGCTTTCTTT. The complete variable domain, with remaining parts taken from reference TRBV18 and TRBJ1-1, reads NAGVMQNPRHLVRRRGQEARLRCSPMKGHSHVYWYRQLPEEGLKFMVYLQKENIIDESGMPKERFSAEFPKEGPSILRIQQVVRGDSAAYFCASSSRDRGFGNTEAFFGQGTRLTVV.

The V gene is TRBV5-8, the J gene TRBJ2-7, with TRBD2 as a possible D gene (5 bases). The V and J ends lost 0 bases and 3 bases respectively, with 7 bases between them. This CDR3 spans 13 amino acids. In germline, CDR1 is SGHTS, CDR2 YDEGEE. In DNA, the CDR3 is TGTGCCAGCAGCTTGGTAAGCGGCTACGAGCAGTACTTC. It yields the protein CASSLVSGYEQYF. The full variable domain, rest sourced from reference TRBV5-8 and TRBJ2-7, is EAGVTQSPTHLIKTRGQQATLRCSPISGHTSVYWYQQALGLGLQFLLWYDEGEERNRGNFPPRFSGRQFPNYSSELNVNALELEDSALYLCASSLVSGYEQYFGPGTRLTVT.

The gene calls are TRBV11-2 and TRBJ1-2, with D perhaps TRBD1 (6 bases). The V end lost 6 bases, the J end lost 8 bases, and 13 bases lay between the germline ends. Per the germline V gene, CDR1 is SGHAT and CDR2 is FQNNGV. This CDR3 comprises 12 residues. The CDR3 loop reads CASSAGGAGYTF. The CDR3 nucleotides are TGTGCCAGCAGTGCTGGGGGGGCCGGCTACACCTTC.

This clone occurred once. Here the CDR3 reads CASDPGIWFNEQFF. Written as DNA, the CDR3 is TGTGCCTCAGACCCAGGGATCTGGTTCAATGAGCAGTTCTTC. J is TRBJ2-1 and V is TRBV19; a possible D gene is TRBD1 (5 bases). V lost 11 bases and J 6 bases, leaving 20 bases between the germline ends. The CDR3 spans 14 residues. CDR1 is LNHDA, CDR2 SQIVND, per germline (reference sequence).

The rearrangement uses TRBV12-5 and TRBJ2-2; D may be TRBD1 (5 bases). V shed 3 bases and J shed 4 bases, with 9 bases lying between them. Germline CDR1 reads LGHNT; CDR2 reads FRNRAP. This CDR3 has 14 residues. The DNA of the CDR3 is TGTGCTAGTGGTTTCCAGGGTGGCACCGGGGAGCTGTTTTTT. Translation gives CASGFQGGTGELFF.

This clone was picked up one time. The rearrangement uses TRBV9 and TRBJ1-1; D is unclear. CDR3 length: 14 residues. V was trimmed by 0 bases and J by 5 bases, leaving 11 bases between them. Germline V gives CDR1 SGDLS, CDR2 YYNGEE. CDR3 residues: CASSVGGGMTEAFF. The CDR3, as DNA: TGTGCCAGCAGCGTAGGTGGAGGGATGACTGAAGCTTTCTTT.

This clone was observed once. The V gene is TRBV7-9, the J gene TRBJ2-7; a weak D match, TRBD1 (6 bases). The CDR3 spans 13 residues. CDR1 and CDR2 (germline): SEHNR, FQNEAQ (reference sequence). Trimming stripped 5 bases from V and 3 bases from J, with 11 bases between. CDR3 protein: CASSHSTGYEQYF. DNA of the CDR3: TGTGCCAGCAGCCATTCGACAGGCTACGAGCAGTACTTC.

This rearrangement joins TRBV28 to TRBJ1-5; no definite D call. With 10 bases removed from V and 3 bases from J, the gap between germline ends came to 13 bases. This CDR3 contains 13 residues. Per germline, CDR1 MDHEN and CDR2 SYDVKM. The CDR3 is CATCGKINQPQHF. CDR3 sequence (DNA): TGTGCCACCTGCGGCAAGATCAATCAGCCCCAGCATTTT.

This chain links TRBV28 with TRBJ2-2; 8 positions match TRBD1. This CDR3 has 15 residues. V dropped 4 bases and J dropped 5; count of bases not matched to a gene: 6. Per germline, CDR1 MDHEN and CDR2 SYDVKM. The CDR3 DNA is TGTGCCAGCAGTTGGGACAGGAGTTCAACCGGGGAGCTGTTTTTT. This codes for CASSWDRSSTGELFF. Full variable domain (remainder filled in from reference TRBV28 and TRBJ2-2): DVKVTQSSRYLVKRTGEKVFLECVQDMDHENMFWYRQDPGLGLRLIYFSYDVKMKEKGDIPEGYSVSREKKERFSLILESASTNQTSMYLCASSWDRSSTGELFFGEGSRLTVL.

This clone has just a few counts. The chain is built from TRBV9 and TRBJ2-1; 10 nucleotides align to TRBD2. The V gene's germline CDR1 is SGDLS and CDR2 YYNGEE. After removal of 4 bases from V and 7 bases from J, the junction contained 14 bases not matched to a gene. CDR3 size: 17 residues. The CDR3 protein is CASSPRGGSGGANEQFF. CDR3 nucleotides: TGTGCCAGCAGCCCGCGAGGAGGGAGCGGGGGGGCGAATGAGCAGTTCTTC. Filled out from reference TRBV9 and TRBJ2-1, the complete variable domain reads DSGVTQTPKHLITATGQRVTLRCSPRSGDLSVYWYQQSLDQGLQFLIQYYNGEERAKGNILERFSAQQFPDLHSELNLSSLELGDSALYFCASSPRGGSGGANEQFFGPGTRLTVL.

This clone has just a few counts. The chain combines TRBV4-1 with TRBJ2-1; TRBD2 aligns across 7 bases. CDR3 length: 15 amino acids. The germline V gene has CDR1 MGHRA and CDR2 YSYEKL. V shed 0 bases, J shed 6 bases, and the junction held 5 bases outside the gene matches. DNA for the CDR3: TGCGCCAGCAGCCAAGATGGTACTAGCGTCAATGAGCAGTTCTTC. Translating gives CASSQDGTSVNEQFF.

V is TRBV7-4 and J is TRBJ1-2; the D is unclear. This CDR3 comprises 16 residues. From germline, CDR1 is SGHVT and CDR2 SQSDAQ. Trimming cost V 6 bases and J 4 bases, with 21 bases left between them. CDR3 sequence: CASRHPPARQGYGYTF. DNA of the CDR3: TGTGCCAGCAGACACCCACCGGCCCGACAAGGCTATGGCTACACCTTC.

As DNA, the CDR3 is TGTGCCAGCAGTGTCGCCCGGACAGGGAGCTCCTACGAGCAGTACTTC. It yields the protein CASSVARTGSSYEQYF. The chain uses TRBV2 and TRBJ2-5, with 8 bases identical to TRBD1. The J call is doubtful: the DNA matches TRBJ2-7 better. CDR1 SNHLY and CDR2 FYNNEI come from the germline V gene. This CDR3 region has 16 residues.

This clone was observed once. The chain joins TRBV6-5 to TRBJ1-1; 8 bases are shared with TRBD1. Trimming cost V 7 bases and J 5 bases; bases outside gene matches: 9. CDR3 length: 14 amino acids. CDR1 and CDR2 (germline): MNHEY, SVGAGI. CDR3 sequence reads: CASNPSRGRTEAFF. DNA of the CDR3: TGTGCCAGCAATCCCTCCAGGGGGCGGACTGAAGCTTTCTTT.

The chain carries TRBV5-1 and TRBJ1-2; 7 bases map to TRBD1. This CDR3 contains 14 residues. Germline CDR1 is SGHRS and CDR2 is YFSETQ. The trim removed 3 bases at V and 7 bases at J, leaving 9 bases unmatched. The CDR3 DNA reads as TGCGCCAGCAGCTCAGGACAGGAAGACATTGGCTACACCTTC. This translates into CASSSGQEDIGYTF.

The V call is TRBV6-1, the J call TRBJ1-1; tentatively, D is TRBD1 (6 bases). This CDR3 is 16 amino acids long. CDR1 and CDR2 from the germline V gene are MNHNS and SASEGT. V was trimmed by 3 bases and J by 5 bases, leaving 19 bases between them. The DNA for the CDR3 is TGTGCCAGCAGTGAGGGGGGGCGGTTGAGGTCTACTGAAGCTTTCTTT. It codes for CASSEGGRLRSTEAFF.

The V gene is TRBV12-5, the J gene TRBJ1-4, with 10 bases matching TRBD1. The V gene's germline CDR1 is LGHNT and CDR2 FRNRAP. Germline trimming cut 7 bases from V and 5 bases from J; bases unmatched to any gene: 4. CDR3 length: 14 residues. Here the CDR3 DNA reads TGTGCTAGTGCAACGGACAGGGGGAATGAAAAACTGTTTTTT. This translates into CASATDRGNEKLFF. The full variable domain, with the rest looked up from reference TRBV12-5 and TRBJ1-4, is DARVTQTPRHKVTEMGQEVTMRCQPILGHNTVFWYRQTMMQGLELLAYFRNRAPLDDSGMPKDRFSAEMPDATLATLKIQPSEPRDSAVYFCASATDRGNEKLFFGSGTQLSVL.

The chain recombines TRBV7-3 with TRBJ2-1, with 9 bases that match TRBD2. CDR1 and CDR2 (germline): SGHTA, FQGTGA. CDR3 size: 16 residues. V was pared by 1 base and J by 7 bases, with 8 bases of the junction left unmatched. The CDR3 region is CASSLRGGRASNEQFF. The CDR3 region has the DNA TGTGCCAGCAGCTTAAGGGGCGGGAGGGCCTCAAATGAGCAGTTCTTC. The variable domain in full, with the rest retrieved from reference TRBV7-3 and TRBJ2-1, is GAGVSQTPSNKVTEKGKYVELRCDPISGHTALYWYRQSLGQGPEFLIYFQGTGAADDSGLPNDRFFAVRPEGSVSTLKIQRTERGDSAVYLCASSLRGGRASNEQFFGPGTRLTVL.

This clone has a handful of counts. This chain uses TRBV11-2 with TRBJ1-1; TRBD1 matches at 8 bases. The V and J ends lost 5 bases and 1 base, in that order; junction bases with no gene match: 12. CDR3 size: 17 residues. The V gene's germline CDR1 is SGHAT and CDR2 FQNNGV. The CDR3 protein is CASSPISATGANTEAFF. CDR3 DNA sequence: TGTGCCAGCAGCCCCATCAGCGCGACAGGGGCGAACACTGAAGCTTTCTTT. Full variable domain (outside the CDR3, taken from reference TRBV11-2 and TRBJ1-1): EAGVAQSPRYKIIEKRQSVAFWCNPISGHATLYWYQQILGQGPKLLIQFQNNGVVDDSQLPKDRFSAERLKGVDSTLKIQPAKLEDSAVYLCASSPISATGANTEAFFGQGTRLTVV.